Sequencing of this T cell receptor beta chain was carried out in a study of blood T cell repertoires in COVID-19. Germline lookup yields CDR1 LNHDA and CDR2 SQIVND (reference sequence). The CDR3 runs to 13 residues. The ends were cut back, 10 bases at V and 3 bases at J, with 15 bases in the middle. Assay used: immunoSEQ multiplex PCR; TCRdb lists only in-frame clones, some missing. The repertoire has approximately 230,000 clones, approximately 86% of them found once; the top ten carry roughly 1.4%. The chain links TRBV19 to TRBJ1-1; D not certain. The sample comprised peripheral blood. This receptor was identified in a man at least 80 years old with acute or convalescent COVID-19. CDR3 nucleotide sequence: TGTGCCACCCTCGCCTTGGGAGACACTGAAGCTTTCTTT. Protein product: CATLALGDTEAFF.